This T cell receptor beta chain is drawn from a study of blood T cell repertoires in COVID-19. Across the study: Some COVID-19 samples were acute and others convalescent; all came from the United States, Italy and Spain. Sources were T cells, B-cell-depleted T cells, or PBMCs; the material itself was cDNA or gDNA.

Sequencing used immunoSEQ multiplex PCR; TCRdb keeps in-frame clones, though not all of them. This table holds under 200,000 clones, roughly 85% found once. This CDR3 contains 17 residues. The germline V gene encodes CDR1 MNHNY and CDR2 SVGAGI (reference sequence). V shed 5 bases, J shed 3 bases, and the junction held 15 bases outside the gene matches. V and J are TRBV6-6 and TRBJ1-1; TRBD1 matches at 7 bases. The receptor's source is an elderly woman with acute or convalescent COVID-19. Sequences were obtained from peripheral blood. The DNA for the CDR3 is TGTGCCAGCAGTCCCCTGGGAGAAGCAGGGGGTTACACTGAAGCTTTCTTT. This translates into CASSPLGEAGGYTEAFF.